Sequencing of this T cell receptor beta chain was carried out in a study of T cells expressing NK-cell markers. As for the study in general: The eight sequenced donors comprised seven who were HCMV-seropositive and one who was seronegative.

Production of TCR beta cDNA relied on 5'RACE template switching with UMIs. From the 5' RACE reads, TCRdb lists one entry per CDR3 protein and no DNA. Its listing shows hundreds of thousands of distinct CDR3 sequences. Germline values: CDR1 MNHEY, CDR2 SVGAGI. The CDR3 has 14 residues. This chain joins TRBV6-5 and TRBJ2-2. The receptor comes from a man between 18 and 29 years old in good health. The sequenced material came from blood T cells: a sorted CD56 or NKG2C T cell subset, CD4+ or CD8+ T cells, or bulk PBMC T cells (not recorded which). The CDR3 loop reads CASSYGWSTGELFF.